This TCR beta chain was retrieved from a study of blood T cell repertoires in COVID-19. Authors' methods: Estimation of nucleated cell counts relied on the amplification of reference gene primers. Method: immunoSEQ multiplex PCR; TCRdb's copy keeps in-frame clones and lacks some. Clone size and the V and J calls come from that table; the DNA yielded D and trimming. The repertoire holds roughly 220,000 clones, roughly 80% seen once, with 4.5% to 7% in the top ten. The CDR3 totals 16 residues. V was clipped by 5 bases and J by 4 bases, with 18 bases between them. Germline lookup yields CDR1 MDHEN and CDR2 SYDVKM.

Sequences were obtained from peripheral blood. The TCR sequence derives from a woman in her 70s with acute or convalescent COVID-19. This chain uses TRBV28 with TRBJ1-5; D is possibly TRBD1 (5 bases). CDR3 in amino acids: CASSPQTGAGNQPQHF. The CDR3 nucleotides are TGTGCCAGCAGTCCGCAAACGGGAGCAGGGAATCAGCCCCAGCATTTT. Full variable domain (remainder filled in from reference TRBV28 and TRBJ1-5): DVKVTQSSRYLVKRTGEKVFLECVQDMDHENMFWYRQDPGLGLRLIYFSYDVKMKEKGDIPEGYSVSREKKERFSLILESASTNQTSMYLCASSPQTGAGNQPQHFGDGTRLSIL.